These 19 T cell receptor beta chains originate from one sample sequenced in a study of T-cell memory formation after mild COVID-19. TCRdb re-called the 5' RACE reads with MiXCR, one entry per CDR3 protein. The data contain 200,000 to 250,000 distinct CDR3 sequences, 15% of them singletons. The sequenced sample was PBMCs or a T cell subset sorted from them (not recorded which). The receptors shown here come from an adult woman who had mild COVID-19 (a few samples of this study predate the infection). Cell type and time point are not known.

In this sample, this clonotype turned up a few times. The V call is TRBV9, the J call TRBJ2-5; TRBD2 is a possible D gene (6 bases). V was pared by 1 base and J by 5 bases, with 9 bases between. This CDR3 spans 13 amino acids. Germline loops: CDR1 SGDLS, CDR2 YYNGEE. CDR3 nucleotides: TGTGCCAGCAGCGTACGGGCGGGGGAGACCCAGTACTTC. It specifies CASSVRAGETQYF.

A note on this clonotype: A read error may produce the germline difference seen at one junction end. The chain combines TRBV25-1 with TRBJ2-5; D uncertain. The germline V gene encodes CDR1 MGHDK and CDR2 SYGVNS. The CDR3 has 13 amino acids. The CDR3 bases are TGTGCCACCAGTCCGGGCGTTTCAGAGACCCAGTACTTC. It is translated as CATSPGVSETQYF.

This sequence joins TRBV1 and TRBJ2-7. TRBV1 is designated a pseudogene. This CDR3 has 18 amino acids. The CDR3 DNA reads TGCACCAGCAGCCAAGCCGGAACGATGACTAGCGAGTCGTACGAGCAGTACTTC. Its protein product is CTSSQAGTMTSESYEQYF.

V usage is TRBV4-2 and J usage is TRBJ2-1, with D possibly TRBD2 on 6 matching bases. V was cut by 0 bases and J by 8 bases, with 17 bases left in between. In germline, CDR1 is LGHNA, CDR2 YNFKEQ. This CDR3 has 16 residues. The CDR3 reads CASSQDLRECRDEQFF. The CDR3 DNA is TGTGCCAGCAGCCAAGATCTCCGGGAGTGCCGGGATGAGCAGTTCTTC.

The chain has TRBV20-1 and TRBJ1-2; 7 nucleotides agree with TRBD1. Germline assignment: CDR1 DFQATT and CDR2 SNEGSKA (reference sequence). The CDR3 totals 12 residues. Germline trimming cut 5 bases from V and 7 bases from J; bases unmatched to any gene: 7. The CDR3 nucleotides are TGCAGTGCTTGGGACAGCCTCCCTGGCTACACCTTC. Its protein product is CSAWDSLPGYTF.

This clonotype came up a few times. This rearrangement joins TRBV5-1 to TRBJ2-7; perhaps TRBD1 as D (6 bases). Trimming shortened V by 0 bases and J by 2 bases, and 18 bases separated the two germline ends. The germline gives CDR1 SGHRS, CDR2 YFSETQ. The CDR3 extends over 17 amino acids. CDR3 sequence reads: CASSLAPGQRVPYEQYF. In DNA form, the CDR3 reads TGCGCCAGCAGCTTGGCCCCTGGACAGCGAGTTCCCTACGAGCAGTACTTC.

V usage is TRBV7-9 and J usage is TRBJ1-4; D not resolved. V lost 5 bases to trimming and J lost 8 bases, with 18 bases between them. Germline V gene data show CDR1 as SEHNR and CDR2 as FQNEAQ (reference sequence). The CDR3 consists of 15 residues. In DNA form, the CDR3 reads TGTGCCAGCAGCGTAGATGCTGGGATTCGCGAAAAACTGTTTTTT. Translation: CASSVDAGIREKLFF.

The J gene is TRBJ1-2, the V gene TRBV20-1; D gene unclear. Germline V gives CDR1 DFQATT, CDR2 SNEGSKA (reference sequence). The ends were cut back, 0 bases at V and 2 bases at J, with 7 bases in the middle. The CDR3 covers 13 residues. Here the CDR3 reads CSARDYGNYGYTF. The CDR3 DNA is TGCAGTGCTAGAGATTACGGGAACTATGGCTACACCTTC.

This chain links TRBV20-1 with TRBJ2-2, with D possibly matching TRBD2 (5 bases). Trimming took 6 bases from V and 0 from J, leaving 14 bases between them. The CDR3 has 15 amino acids. Germline V gene data show CDR1 as DFQATT and CDR2 as SNEGSKA (reference sequence). In nucleotides, the CDR3 is TGCAGTGCCACCCGCGGGTCGGCGAACACCGGGGAGCTGTTTTTT. It is translated as CSATRGSANTGELFF.

This sequence joins TRBV3-1 and TRBJ1-1; D gene ambiguous. The V end was cut by 1 base, the J end by 6 bases, with 9 bases between. CDR1 and CDR2 from the germline V gene are LGHDT and YNNKEL (reference sequence). This CDR3 is 13 amino acids long. In DNA form, the CDR3 reads TGTGCCAGCAGCCAAGGGTCAGCCCCTGAAGCTTTCTTT. It codes for CASSQGSAPEAFF.

This clonotype showed up just a few times. The chain employs TRBV7-9 and TRBJ2-1, with TRBD1 identical over 9 bases. The CDR3 is 15 residues long. Per germline, CDR1 SEHNR and CDR2 FQNEAQ (reference sequence). V trimming: 5 bases; J trimming: 8 bases; junction bases outside the gene matches: 10. Here the CDR3 DNA reads TGTGCCAGCAGCCCTGGGACAGGGCCCGTTCATGAGCAGTTCTTC. Its translation: CASSPGTGPVHEQFF.

The chain carries TRBV7-2 and TRBJ2-2; a possible D gene is TRBD2 (5 bases). V dropped 5 bases and J dropped 4 bases, with 20 bases sitting between them. The germline gives CDR1 SGHTA, CDR2 FQGNSA. This CDR3 is built from 17 residues. CDR3 nucleotides: TGTGCCAGCAGCCCACCCTGGGGTAGCGCTACCACCGGGGAGCTGTTTTTT. Translation gives CASSPPWGSATTGELFF.

The rearrangement joins TRBV19 to TRBJ2-1, with TRBD2 matching 13 bases. The V gene end was trimmed by 4 bases and the J gene end by 9 bases; junction bases not matched to a gene: 6. The CDR3 spans 15 residues. Germline V gene data show CDR1 as LNHDA and CDR2 as SQIVND (reference sequence). The CDR3 sequence: CASSNPGTSGTEQFF. CDR3 DNA: TGTGCCAGTAGTAACCCCGGGACTAGCGGGACTGAGCAGTTCTTC.

This clonotype showed up just a few times. V and J are TRBV20-1 and TRBJ1-6; 7 positions agree with TRBD1. Per germline, CDR1 DFQATT and CDR2 SNEGSKA (reference sequence). CDR3 length: 14 amino acids. The junction had 6 bases not matched to a gene; V was cut back by 2 bases and J by 8 bases. This CDR3 is CSARPGTADSPLHF. CDR3 bases: TGCAGTGCTAGACCCGGGACAGCCGATTCACCCCTCCACTTT.

Relative to its sample, this clonotype is medium-sized. This chain links TRBV7-2 with TRBJ2-2; the D gene is possibly TRBD2 (6 bases). The CDR3 length is 15 residues. Germline V gene sequence: CDR1 SGHTA, CDR2 FQGNSA. V shed 5 bases and J shed 7 bases, with 17 bases lying between them. The CDR3 DNA follows: TGTGCCAGCAGCGCCCGACTAGGAGGGGACGGGGAGCTGTTTTTT. Translated: CASSARLGGDGELFF.

This clonotype was seen more than once but under ten times. The gene calls are TRBV5-1 and TRBJ1-6; 7 bases are shared with TRBD1. Unmatched junction bases numbered 18, after V lost 4 bases and J lost 14 bases. The CDR3 sequence is 16 residues long. Germline V gives CDR1 SGHRS, CDR2 YFSETQ. This CDR3 is CASSPRSGRGTDALHF. CDR3 nucleotide sequence: TGCGCCAGCAGCCCCCGGTCCGGCAGGGGGACCGACGCCCTCCACTTT.

The chain combines TRBV11-3 with TRBJ1-1; D gene uncertain. The CDR3 has 15 residues. The germline CDR1 and CDR2 sequences are SGHNT and YENEEA. The V gene lost 4 bases and the J gene lost 0 bases, with 12 bases spanning the gap. In DNA, the CDR3 is TGTGCCAGCAGCTCAAGGGATTACGTGAACACTGAAGCTTTCTTT. Translated, it gives CASSSRDYVNTEAFF.

This clonotype was seen a few times. The chain uses TRBV12-3 or TRBV12-4 and TRBJ1-4, with 7 nucleotides matching TRBD1. V lost 6 bases and J lost 8; bases outside the gene matches: 12. The CDR3 consists of 15 residues. The CDR3 DNA is TGTGCCAGCAGGCCGACGGAGGGGGCTTGGGAAAAACTGTTTTTT. Protein sequence: CASRPTEGAWEKLFF.

V is TRBV10-3 and J is TRBJ2-1; possible D gene TRBD2, 7 bases. The CDR3 totals 14 residues. Germline CDR1 and CDR2: ENHRY and SYGVKD. The V end was cut by 1 base, the J end by 7 bases, with 11 bases between. The CDR3 reads CAISEWGGRNEQFF. CDR3 sequence (DNA): TGTGCCATCAGTGAGTGGGGGGGCCGGAATGAGCAGTTCTTC.